These 8 T cell receptor beta chains were all obtained from the same sample, sequenced in a study of T cell repertoires in cytomegalovirus infection. A single record per CDR3 protein comes from TCRdb applying MiXCR to the reads. In the table there are 400,000 to 550,000 distinct CDR3 sequences, 10% to 12% of which are singletons. The sequenced sample consisted of PBMCs. The source is a human donor in good health (CMV status not recorded). Some clones in this sample may be carry-over from other donors' samples.

This clonotype was observed at least ten times. V and J are TRBV6-2 or TRBV6-3 and TRBJ2-7; TRBD2 matches 9 bases. Trimming removed 2 bases from V and 5 bases from J; junction bases left unmatched: 10. This CDR3 is 16 amino acids long. The germline CDR1 and CDR2 sequences are MNHEY and SVGEGT. In nucleotides, the CDR3 is TGTGCCAGCAGTTACCTTAGCGGGAGCTTCTGGGACGAGCAGTACTTC. Translation: CASSYLSGSFWDEQYF.

This clonotype appeared many times. This chain uses TRBV12-5 with TRBJ2-5; TRBD2 matches at 13 bases. Unmatched junction bases numbered 6, after V lost 6 bases and J lost 2 bases. The CDR3 sequence is 16 residues long. Germline-derived CDR1 and CDR2 are LGHNT and FRNRAP. CDR3 residues: CASGRGTSGEQETQYF. DNA of the CDR3: TGTGCTAGTGGACGGGGGACTAGCGGGGAGCAAGAGACCCAGTACTTC. Looking up the rest from reference TRBV12-5 and TRBJ2-5 gives the full variable domain: DARVTQTPRHKVTEMGQEVTMRCQPILGHNTVFWYRQTMMQGLELLAYFRNRAPLDDSGMPKDRFSAEMPDATLATLKIQPSEPRDSAVYFCASGRGTSGEQETQYFGPGTRLLVL.

This clonotype was counted a single time. A clone one base away is much larger, so this may be a read error. The chain carries TRBV7-1 and TRBJ2-2; the D gene is possibly TRBD2 (6 bases). TRBV7-1 is sorted into the ORF group, with uncertain function. This CDR3 region has 16 residues. CDR3 bases: TGTGCCAGCAGGGTCAGTGGAGGAGGGAACACCGGGGAGCTGGTTTTT. It specifies CASRVSGGGNTGELVF.

This clonotype was recorded at least ten times. The chain combines TRBV12-3 or TRBV12-4 with TRBJ2-3; D might be TRBD1 (5 bases). V was trimmed by 7 bases and J by 2 bases, leaving 16 bases between them. CDR3 size: 15 residues. Here the CDR3 reads CASTGSVGITDTQYF. The CDR3 bases are TGTGCCAGCACAGGGTCCGTGGGGATCACAGATACGCAGTATTTT.

As regards this clonotype: A read error may account for a junction end that differs from germline. For the CDR3, the DNA is TGCGCCAGCACCTTGGAGGACGGGCAGACCCAGTACTTC. It translates to CASTLEDGQTQYF. The rearrangement links TRBV5-1 to TRBJ2-5, with a possible D match to TRBD2 (5 bases). Germline lookup yields CDR1 SGHRS and CDR2 YFSETQ. The CDR3 has 13 amino acids.

This chain joins TRBV19 and TRBJ1-1; D might be TRBD1 (5 bases). The germline V gene encodes CDR1 LNHDA and CDR2 SQIVND (reference sequence). CDR3 size: 12 residues. V was cut by 8 bases and J by 4 bases, with 11 bases left in between. The CDR3 spells CASCSGFTEAFF. CDR3 in DNA: TGTGCCAGTTGTTCAGGGTTCACTGAAGCTTTCTTT.

This clonotype was recorded at least ten times. The V and J genes are TRBV29-1 and TRBJ1-1; 9 nucleotides line up with TRBD1. Germline V gives CDR1 SQVTM, CDR2 ANQGSEA. V was clipped by 4 bases and J by 2 bases; unmatched bases: 5. The CDR3 runs to 14 residues. This chain's CDR3 is CSVVNRGRNTEAFF. The CDR3 bases are TGCAGCGTTGTTAACAGGGGGCGAAACACTGAAGCTTTCTTT.

This clonotype came up many times. V gene TRBV2 combines with J gene TRBJ1-6, with 9 nucleotides matching TRBD1. This CDR3 has 14 amino acids. Germline values: CDR1 SNHLY, CDR2 FYNNEI. V lost 4 bases, J lost 7 bases, and 2 bases stayed unmatched. CDR3 amino acids: CASSGDRENSPLHF. CDR3 in DNA: TGTGCCAGCAGTGGGGACAGGGAGAATTCACCCCTCCACTTT.